These T cell receptor beta chains were read from a single sample in a study of early T cells in non-severe SARS-CoV-2 infection. TCRdb passed the 5' RACE reads through MiXCR, listing each CDR3 protein once. The sample lists 55,000 to 70,000 distinct CDR3 sequences, around 12% occurring once. The sequencing here drew on whole blood, taken at baseline. Receptors originate from an adult who was a healthcare worker with PCR-confirmed SARS-CoV-2 infection or an uninfected control (not recorded which). The donor label of this sample is uncertain. Each CDR3 is given with its conserved first and last residue. Fields, in order: V gene, J gene, D gene, clone size, CDR3 length, CDR3 DNA, CDR3 protein. D genes are given only for firm matches. Only some rows state a clone size, as once, few, many or a class for expanded clones.

V: TRBV19; J: TRBJ1-1; D: NA; size: NA; length: 13; DNA: TGTGCCACTCGACAGCCTATGAACACTGAAGCTTTCTTT; CDR3: CATRQPMNTEAFF
V: TRBV7-9; J: TRBJ1-1; D: NA; size: few; length: 11; DNA: TGTGCCGGGGTAACAGGAGCAGGAGCTTTCTTT; CDR3: CAGVTGAGAFF
V: TRBV6-5; J: TRBJ2-1; D: NA; size: many; length: 15; DNA: TGTGCCAGCAGTCCTATAGCGACCGAATACAATGAGCAGTTCTTC; CDR3: CASSPIATEYNEQFF
V: TRBV2; J: TRBJ1-3; D: NA; size: NA; length: 15; DNA: TGTGCCAGCAGTAGACAGGACTACTCTGGAAACACCATATATTTT; CDR3: CASSRQDYSGNTIYF
V: TRBV28; J: TRBJ1-2; D: NA; size: many; length: 14; DNA: TGTGCCAGCAGTTTATCAGGGGTCAACTATGGCTACACCTTC; CDR3: CASSLSGVNYGYTF
V: TRBV7-7; J: TRBJ2-3; D: NA; size: NA; length: 13; DNA: TGTGCCAGCAGCTTAGGTCCCGGTGATACGCAGTATTTT; CDR3: CASSLGPGDTQYF
V: TRBV5-1; J: TRBJ1-1; D: NA; size: few; length: 16; DNA: TGCGCCAGCAGCTTGGGGCGGGGAAGGATGAACATTGAAGCTTTCTTT; CDR3: CASSLGRGRMNIEAFF
V: TRBV18; J: TRBJ2-2; D: TRBD1; size: many; length: 17; DNA: TGTGCCAGCTCAGGAAAGAACCAGGGGGCGAACACCGGGGAGCTGTTTTTT; CDR3: CASSGKNQGANTGELFF
V: TRBV7-2; J: TRBJ2-1; D: TRBD2; size: few; length: 15; DNA: TGTGCCAGCAGCCAACCTAGCGGGGGGCATAATGAGCAGTTCTTC; CDR3: CASSQPSGGHNEQFF
V: TRBV28; J: TRBJ1-5; D: NA; size: many; length: 14; DNA: TGTGCCAGCAATCGGGAGGTTAGCAATCAGCCCCAGCATTTT; CDR3: CASNREVSNQPQHF
V: TRBV11-2; J: TRBJ2-6; D: NA; size: NA; length: 14; DNA: TGTGCCAGCAGCTTAGTGGCAGGAGCCAACGTCCTGACTTTC; CDR3: CASSLVAGANVLTF
V: TRBV21-1; J: TRBJ1-5; D: NA; size: once; length: 16; DNA: TGTGCCAGCAGCAAAGGGGGACCTCCTAGCAATCAGCCCCAGCATTTT; CDR3: CASSKGGPPSNQPQHF
V: TRBV6-1; J: TRBJ1-5; D: TRBD1; size: NA; length: 18; DNA: TGTGCCAGCAGGGACCCTCAAAAGCTTGACAGGGATGCTCAGCCCCAGCATTTT; CDR3: CASRDPQKLDRDAQPQHF
V: TRBV25-1; J: TRBJ2-1; D: NA; size: NA; length: 16; DNA: TGTGCCAGCAGTGAGGGGGTGTGGCGGCCCAACAATGAGCAGTTCTTC; CDR3: CASSEGVWRPNNEQFF
V: TRBV19; J: TRBJ1-1; D: NA; size: many; length: 15; DNA: TGTGCCAGTACCAATGAGGCGTGGGCGAACACTGAAGCTTTCTTT; CDR3: CASTNEAWANTEAFF
V: TRBV6-1; J: TRBJ2-2; D: TRBD1; size: few; length: 15; DNA: TGTGCCAGCAGTTCCGGGACAGTATACACCGGGGAGCTGTTTTTT; CDR3: CASSSGTVYTGELFF
V: TRBV4-1; J: TRBJ1-2; D: TRBD1; size: NA; length: 16; DNA: TGCGCCAGCAGCCAGGTCCCCGGGACAGGGAACTATGGCTACACCTTC; CDR3: CASSQVPGTGNYGYTF
V: TRBV27; J: TRBJ1-4; D: NA; size: NA; length: 15; DNA: TGTGCCAGCAGTTTATCCGGCCTAAATAATGAAAAACTGTTTTTT; CDR3: CASSLSGLNNEKLFF
V: TRBV29-1; J: TRBJ2-3; D: NA; size: NA; length: 10; DNA: TGCAGCGGGAGAGCAGATACGCAGTATTTT; CDR3: CSGRADTQYF
V: TRBV20-1; J: TRBJ2-5; D: TRBD2; size: NA; length: 16; DNA: TGCAGTGCTAGAGTGGGACTAGCGGGGGGCCTGGAGACCCAGTACTTC; CDR3: CSARVGLAGGLETQYF
V: TRBV14; J: TRBJ2-1; D: TRBD2; size: NA; length: 13; DNA: TGTGCCAGCGCCCCGCGGGGGGGCGATGAGCAGTTCTTC; CDR3: CASAPRGGDEQFF
V: TRBV5-1; J: TRBJ1-5; D: TRBD1; size: few; length: 15; DNA: TGCGCCAGCAGATTGACAGGGGATAGCAATCAGCCCCAGCATTTT; CDR3: CASRLTGDSNQPQHF
V: TRBV7-2; J: TRBJ2-3; D: NA; size: NA; length: 14; DNA: TGTGCCAGCAGCTTAGCTCGTCCCCCAGATACGCAGTATTTT; CDR3: CASSLARPPDTQYF
V: TRBV5-1; J: TRBJ1-1; D: NA; size: many; length: 14; DNA: TGCGCCAGCAGCTTGGCCGGGGGAGTCACTGAAGCTTTCTTT; CDR3: CASSLAGGVTEAFF
V: TRBV6-6; J: TRBJ2-3; D: TRBD2; size: many; length: 18; DNA: TGTGCCAGCCTTACCCGGGCTAGCGGGGGCCCAGCAGAGGATACGCAGTATTTT; CDR3: CASLTRASGGPAEDTQYF
V: TRBV3-1; J: TRBJ1-1; D: NA; size: many; length: 12; DNA: TGTGCCAGCAGCCAAGCTAACACTGAAGCTTTCTTT; CDR3: CASSQANTEAFF
V: TRBV5-4; J: TRBJ1-1; D: NA; size: NA; length: 16; DNA: TGTGCCAGCAGCTTGGGGCAGGGGATATTGAACACTGAAGCTTTCTTT; CDR3: CASSLGQGILNTEAFF
V: TRBV6-1; J: TRBJ2-2; D: TRBD1; size: many; length: 21; DNA: TGTGCCAGCAGTGAAGTTTTAGGGACAGGGGGCGCAGGTTTAATCACCGGGGAGCTGTTTTTT; CDR3: CASSEVLGTGGAGLITGELFF
V: TRBV3-1; J: TRBJ2-1; D: TRBD2; size: few; length: 15; DNA: TGTGCCAGCAGCCAAGTAGTAGCGGGGGCCAATGAGCAGTTCTTC; CDR3: CASSQVVAGANEQFF
V: TRBV6-5; J: TRBJ1-4; D: NA; size: NA; length: 14; DNA: TGTGCCAGCAGTTACGGCGCCGGGAGTGAAAAACTGTTTTTT; CDR3: CASSYGAGSEKLFF
V: TRBV5-1; J: TRBJ2-1; D: NA; size: few; length: 15; DNA: TGCGCCAGCAGCTTGGCGGGTCCCTCCTACAATGAGCAGTTCTTC; CDR3: CASSLAGPSYNEQFF
V: TRBV29-1; J: TRBJ1-2; D: NA; size: few; length: 13; DNA: TGCAGCGCAAAACCTGGAGTCACCTATGGCTACACCTTC; CDR3: CSAKPGVTYGYTF
V: TRBV7-2; J: TRBJ1-2; D: TRBD1; size: NA; length: 15; DNA: TGTGCCAGCAGCTCGTCGGGACAGGGAATCTATGGCTACACCTTC; CDR3: CASSSSGQGIYGYTF
V: TRBV13; J: TRBJ1-3; D: NA; size: many; length: 14; DNA: TGTGCCAGCAGCTTAGGCCGGACGGAAAACACCATATATTTT; CDR3: CASSLGRTENTIYF
V: TRBV20-1; J: TRBJ2-3; D: TRBD2; size: few; length: 16; DNA: TGCAGTGCTAGAGATCCGGGTAGCGGGGGAACAGATACGCAGTATTTT; CDR3: CSARDPGSGGTDTQYF
V: TRBV3-1; J: TRBJ2-1; D: NA; size: NA; length: 15; DNA: TGTGCCAGCAGCCTAGGGACCGGCCAAAACAATGAGCAGTTCTTC; CDR3: CASSLGTGQNNEQFF
V: TRBV10-2; J: TRBJ2-5; D: NA; size: few; length: 14; DNA: TGCGCCAGCAGGGACCCTGGGGGTCGCGAGACCCAGTACTTC; CDR3: CASRDPGGRETQYF
V: TRBV19; J: TRBJ1-1; D: NA; size: few; length: 12; DNA: TGTGCCAGTAGTATTCGTGGCGTTGAAGCTTTCTTT; CDR3: CASSIRGVEAFF
V: TRBV5-1; J: TRBJ1-1; D: NA; size: NA; length: 13; DNA: TGCGCCAGCAGCTTGGCTGAGAACACTGAAGCTTTCTTT; CDR3: CASSLAENTEAFF
V: TRBV7-3; J: TRBJ2-6; D: TRBD1; size: many; length: 17; DNA: TGTGCCAGCAGCTTTTCCCCGGGACAGGGGAGGGCCAACGTCCTGACTTTC; CDR3: CASSFSPGQGRANVLTF